This T cell receptor (beta chain) was documented in a study of response to subunit inactivated influenza vaccine. Study outcomes and limitations: Authors suggested that a seasonal influenza vaccination recruits few new T cells each time.

On this clonotype itself: Antigen unknown.

Trimming at V came to 9 bases and at J to 5 bases, leaving 4 bases not matched to a gene. The CDR3 is made up of 13 amino acids. The V gene's germline CDR1 is SGHRS and CDR2 YFSETQ. TCRdb ran MiXCR on the RT-PCR reads and lists one entry per CDR3 protein. Here the sample spans approximately 730,000 distinct CDR3 sequences, about 15% being singletons. The chain joins TRBV5-1 to TRBJ2-5; 13 positions agree with TRBD2. The source is a man aged 50-60 years who received an inactivated influenza vaccine. Material: PBMCs from blood, obtained around 14 days before vaccination. CDR3 nucleotide sequence: TGCGCCACCAGGACTAGCGGGAGTGAGACCCAGTACTTC. Translated, it gives CATRTSGSETQYF.